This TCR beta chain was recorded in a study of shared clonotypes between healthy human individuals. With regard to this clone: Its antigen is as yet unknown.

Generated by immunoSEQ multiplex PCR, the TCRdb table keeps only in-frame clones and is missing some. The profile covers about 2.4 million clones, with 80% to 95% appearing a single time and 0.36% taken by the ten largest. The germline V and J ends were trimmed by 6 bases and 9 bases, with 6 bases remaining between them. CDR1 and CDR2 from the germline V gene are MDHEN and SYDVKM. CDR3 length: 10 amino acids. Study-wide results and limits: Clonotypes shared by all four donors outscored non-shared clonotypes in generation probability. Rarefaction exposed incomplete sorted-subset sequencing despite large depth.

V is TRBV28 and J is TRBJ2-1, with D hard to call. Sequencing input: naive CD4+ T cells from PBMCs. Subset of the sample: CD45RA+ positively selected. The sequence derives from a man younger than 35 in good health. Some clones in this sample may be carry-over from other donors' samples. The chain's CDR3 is CASSVVEQFF. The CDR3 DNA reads TGTGCCAGCAGCGTGGTTGAGCAGTTCTTC.